These T cell receptor beta chains were read from a single sample in a study of shared clonotypes between healthy human individuals. This table comes from immunoSEQ multiplex PCR, and its TCRdb copy is limited to in-frame clones, with some not included. This table has about 2.4 million clones, just over 90% appearing once. What was sequenced was naive CD4+ T cells sorted from blood. These receptors originate from a man between 18 and 35 years old in good health. Each CDR3 is given with its conserved first and last residue. The D gene is left open where the match is weak. A row's size may be missing; if present it is once, few, many or a size class.

j_call d_call v_call clone_size cdr3_aa cdr3_nt
TRBJ2-5 . TRBV11-3 . CASSRSYMETQYF TGTGCCAGCAGCCGATCTTACATGGAGACCCAGTACTTC
TRBJ1-2 . TRBV6-5 . CATTRGDYGYTF TGTGCCACGACGCGAGGGGACTATGGCTACACCTTC
TRBJ2-1 . TRBV6-6 . CASSRQPRHEQFF TGTGCCAGCAGTCGCCAGCCGAGGCATGAGCAGTTCTTC
TRBJ2-3 . TRBV5-1 . CASSLVVTDTQYF TGCGCCAGCAGCTTGGTGGTAACCGATACGCAGTATTTT
TRBJ1-3 TRBD1 TRBV30 . CASAEGGVNTIYF TGTGCCTCGGCGGAAGGGGGCGTAAACACCATATATTTT
TRBJ1-6 . TRBV5-1 . CASSLAGRSPLHF TGCGCCAGCAGCTTGGCAGGGCGTTCACCCCTCCACTTT
TRBJ2-7 . TRBV7-8 . CASSLDWGAPYEQYF TGTGCCAGCAGCTTAGATTGGGGGGCCCCCTACGAGCAGTACTTC
TRBJ2-5 TRBD1 TRBV5-1 . CASEETGTRLQETQYF TGCGCCAGCGAGGAGACAGGGACCAGACTCCAAGAGACCCAGTACTTC
TRBJ1-6 . TRBV6-1 once CASRTQGGGSPLHF TGTGCCAGCAGAACACAGGGAGGTGGTTCACCCCTCCACTTT
TRBJ1-1 . TRBV10-1 . CASSRDPTTEAFF TGCGCCAGCAGTCGGGACCCCACCACTGAAGCTTTCTTT
TRBJ1-2 TRBD1 TRBV4-2 . CASSRNQGESGDYGYTF TGTGCCAGCAGTCGTAATCAGGGGGAGAGTGGCGACTATGGCTACACCTTC
TRBJ2-7 . TRBV6-1 . CASTQKEGSYEQYF TGTGCCAGCACCCAAAAGGAGGGGTCCTACGAGCAGTACTTC
TRBJ1-5 . TRBV19 . CASSIGGHYSNQPQHF TGTGCCAGTAGTATAGGCGGCCATTATAGCAATCAGCCCCAGCATTTT
TRBJ2-7 . TRBV4-3 once CASSQEGGVGGSYEQYF TGCGCCAGCAGCCAAGAGGGGGGCGTGGGAGGTTCCTACGAGCAGTACTTC
TRBJ2-4 . TRBV4-1 . CASSQLPGTHIQYF TGCGCCAGCAGCCAACTTCCCGGGACTCACATTCAGTACTTC
TRBJ2-1 TRBD2 TRBV19 . CASSIRGDSYNEQFF TGTGCCAGTAGTATACGGGGGGACTCCTACAATGAGCAGTTCTTC